What follows are 11 T cell receptor beta chains derived from one specimen sequenced in a study of T-cell memory formation after mild COVID-19. Each CDR3 protein gets one entry after TCRdb re-called the 5' RACE reads with MiXCR. The sample includes approximately 250,000 distinct CDR3 sequences, about 16% of them seen just once. Sequenced sample: PBMCs or a T cell subset sorted from them (not recorded which). The receptors were gathered from an adult woman who had mild COVID-19 (a few samples of this study predate the infection). Cell type and time point are not known.

The chain joins TRBV7-8 to TRBJ1-2, with D possibly matching TRBD1 (6 bases). Trimming removed 2 bases at V and 6 bases at J, with 16 bases between. From germline, CDR1 is SGHVS and CDR2 FQNEAQ. This CDR3 contains 15 residues. This CDR3 reads CASSLQGRNDDGYTF. The CDR3 nucleotides are TGTGCCAGCAGCTTACAGGGGCGAAATGACGATGGCTACACCTTC.

This clonotype was seen more than once but under ten times. V is TRBV3-1 and J is TRBJ1-1; maybe TRBD1 (5 bases). Trimming cost V 4 bases and J 6 bases, with 15 bases left between them. CDR3 length: 14 residues. From germline, CDR1 is LGHDT and CDR2 YNNKEL (reference sequence). The CDR3 sequence is CASSRGGGVSEAFF. Here the CDR3 DNA reads TGTGCCAGCAGCCGCGGTGGGGGAGTTTCTGAAGCTTTCTTT.

The sample holds many counts of this clonotype. The chain has TRBV14 and TRBJ2-3, with D perhaps matching TRBD1 or TRBD2 (5 bases each). Trimming pared 4 bases from V and 3 bases from J, leaving 20 bases between. The CDR3 spans 17 residues. From germline, CDR1 is SGHDN and CDR2 FVKESK. The CDR3 protein is CASSPGDPFVGTDTQYF. The CDR3 DNA is TGTGCCAGCAGCCCCGGGGACCCCTTTGTAGGGACAGATACGCAGTATTTT. Looking up the rest from reference TRBV14 and TRBJ2-3 gives the full variable domain: EAGVTQFPSHSVIEKGQTVTLRCDPISGHDNLYWYRRVMGKEIKFLLHFVKESKQDESGMPNNRFLAERTGGTYSTLKVQPAELEDSGVYFCASSPGDPFVGTDTQYFGPGTRLTVL.

This chain links TRBV2 with TRBJ1-3; TRBD1 agrees at 8 bases. The CDR3 runs 14 residues. Losses at the gene ends were 5 bases for V and 5 bases for J; bases not matched to a gene: 5. The V gene's germline CDR1 is SNHLY and CDR2 FYNNEI. CDR3 sequence: CASSTDRGRNTIYF. CDR3 sequence (DNA): TGTGCCAGCAGTACCGACAGGGGAAGAAACACCATATATTTT.

This clonotype was seen repeatedly, ten times or more. This chain links TRBV4-2 with TRBJ2-1; 8 positions agree with TRBD2. V shed 0 bases, J shed 4 bases, and the junction held 5 bases outside the gene matches. This CDR3 is 16 amino acids long. Germline V lookup: CDR1 LGHNA, CDR2 YNFKEQ. The DNA of the CDR3 is TGTGCCAGCAGCCAAGAGTCGGGGGGGACTTACAATGAGCAGTTCTTC. It encodes CASSQESGGTYNEQFF.

The chain is built from TRBV18 and TRBJ1-1; possibly TRBD1 for D (5 bases). V was cut by 7 bases and J by 2 bases, with 14 bases left in between. This CDR3 is built from 14 residues. Germline CDR1 and CDR2: KGHSH and LQKENI. The CDR3 coding sequence is TGTGCCAGCTTGCCGCGGGGGGGTAACACTGAAGCTTTCTTT. Its protein product is CASLPRGGNTEAFF. Supplemented by reference TRBV18 and TRBJ1-1, the full variable domain reads NAGVMQNPRHLVRRRGQEARLRCSPMKGHSHVYWYRQLPEEGLKFMVYLQKENIIDESGMPKERFSAEFPKEGPSILRIQQVVRGDSAAYFCASLPRGGNTEAFFGQGTRLTVV.

This sequence joins TRBV10-3 and TRBJ2-7; D might be TRBD1 or TRBD2, each matching 6 bases. With 4 bases removed from V and 4 bases from J, the gap between germline ends came to 11 bases. From germline, CDR1 is ENHRY and CDR2 SYGVKD. The CDR3 runs to 13 residues. The CDR3 DNA reads TGTGCCATCAGTGGGGGGGCAGGTTACGAGCAGTACTTC. This gives the protein CAISGGAGYEQYF.

The V gene is TRBV3-1, the J gene TRBJ1-4; 7 nucleotides line up with TRBD1. The CDR3 length is 14 residues. CDR1 and CDR2 (germline): LGHDT, YNNKEL (reference sequence). The V gene end was trimmed by 6 bases and the J gene end by 7 bases; junction bases not matched to a gene: 8. In DNA form, the CDR3 reads TGTGCCAGCAGTCGAGGGGGCCGGAGTGAAAAACTGTTTTTT. It is translated as CASSRGGRSEKLFF.

This clonotype has only a few counts. This chain uses TRBV7-2 with TRBJ1-4; D remains unclear. CDR1 and CDR2 from the germline V gene are SGHTA and FQGNSA. The CDR3 runs 14 residues. V lost 5 bases and J 7 bases, leaving 14 bases between the germline ends. The CDR3 here is CASSPGLGVEKLFF. CDR3 DNA: TGTGCCAGCAGCCCCGGACTTGGGGTTGAAAAACTGTTTTTT.

This clonotype was observed at least ten times. V and J are TRBV29-1 and TRBJ2-3, with 12 bases that match TRBD2. J was trimmed by 1 base and V by 4 bases; bases with no gene match: 9. The CDR3 contains 17 residues. Germline V gene lookup returns CDR1 SQVTM and CDR2 ANQGSEA. As DNA, the CDR3 is TGCAGCGTTGGAGCTAGCGGGAGGGGGGGTCGCACAGATACGCAGTATTTT. Translation: CSVGASGRGGRTDTQYF.

This clonotype was seen more than once but under ten times. The chain uses TRBV3-1 and TRBJ2-1, with D maybe TRBD2 (6 bases). Germline V gene sequence: CDR1 LGHDT, CDR2 YNNKEL (reference sequence). The V gene lost 5 bases and the J gene lost 6 bases, with 14 bases spanning the gap. This CDR3 is 14 amino acids long. CDR3: CASSWGGVLNEQFF. As DNA, the CDR3 is TGTGCCAGCAGCTGGGGCGGGGTTCTCAATGAGCAGTTCTTC.